This T cell receptor beta chain was sequenced for a study of blood T cell repertoires in COVID-19. Study-wide context: Italy, Spain and the United States were the sources of the convalescent and acute COVID-19 samples. T cells, B-cell-depleted T cells, or PBMCs supplied cDNA or gDNA.

Per the original data handling: Cell counts per sample came from amplifying reference gene primers. Clones were read by immunoSEQ multiplex PCR, and TCRdb kept only the in-frame ones, dropping some. V, J and clone size are those of that table, while D and trimming were read from the DNA. The table shows around 160,000 clones, with less than 90% occurring only once. Trimming shortened V by 6 bases and J by 4 bases, and 18 bases separated the two germline ends. The germline V gene has CDR1 SGHTA and CDR2 FQGNSA. This CDR3 has 15 residues. This chain uses TRBV7-2 with TRBJ1-1; D remains unclear. Source material: peripheral blood. This receptor was obtained from a human donor in a cohort sampled during active COVID-19. In DNA, the CDR3 is TGTGCCAGCAGGCCTCCCCAACTGGAGAGCACTGAAGCTTTCTTT. Residues: CASRPPQLESTEAFF.